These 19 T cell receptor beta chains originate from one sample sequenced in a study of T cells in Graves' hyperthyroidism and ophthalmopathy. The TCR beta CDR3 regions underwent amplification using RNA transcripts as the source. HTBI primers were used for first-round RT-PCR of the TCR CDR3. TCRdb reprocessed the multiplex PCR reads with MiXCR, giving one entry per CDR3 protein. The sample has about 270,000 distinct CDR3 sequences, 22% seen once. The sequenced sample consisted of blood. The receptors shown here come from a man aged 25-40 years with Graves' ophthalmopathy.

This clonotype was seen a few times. The chain's CDR3 is CASSHQGTSVMETQYF. DNA for the CDR3: TGTGCCAGCAGCCATCAGGGTACGAGTGTAATGGAGACCCAGTACTTC. The chain uses TRBV11-1 and TRBJ2-5; weak D call: TRBD1 (5 bases). CDR3 length: 16 amino acids. With 5 bases removed from V and 5 bases from J, the gap between germline ends came to 21 bases. Germline V gene data show CDR1 as SGHAT and CDR2 as FQDESV (reference sequence).

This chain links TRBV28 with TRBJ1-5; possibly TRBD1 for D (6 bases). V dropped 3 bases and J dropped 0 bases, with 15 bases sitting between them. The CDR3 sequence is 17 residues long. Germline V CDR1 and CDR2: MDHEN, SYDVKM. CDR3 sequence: CASSLTGRIDSNQPQHF. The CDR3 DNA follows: TGTGCCAGCAGTTTGACAGGCCGAATTGATAGCAATCAGCCCCAGCATTTT.

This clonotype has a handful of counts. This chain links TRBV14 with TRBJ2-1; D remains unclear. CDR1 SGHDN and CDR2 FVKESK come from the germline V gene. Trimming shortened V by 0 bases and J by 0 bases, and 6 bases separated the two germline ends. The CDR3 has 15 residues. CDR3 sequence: CASSQDVLSYNEQFF. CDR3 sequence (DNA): TGTGCCAGCAGCCAAGATGTTCTCTCCTACAATGAGCAGTTCTTC.

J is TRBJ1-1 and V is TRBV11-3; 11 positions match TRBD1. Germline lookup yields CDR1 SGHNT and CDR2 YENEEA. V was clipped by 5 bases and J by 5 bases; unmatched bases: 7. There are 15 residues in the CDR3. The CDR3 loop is CASSLDRGLDTEAFF. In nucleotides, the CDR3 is TGTGCCAGCAGCCTGGACAGGGGGCTTGATACTGAAGCTTTCTTT.

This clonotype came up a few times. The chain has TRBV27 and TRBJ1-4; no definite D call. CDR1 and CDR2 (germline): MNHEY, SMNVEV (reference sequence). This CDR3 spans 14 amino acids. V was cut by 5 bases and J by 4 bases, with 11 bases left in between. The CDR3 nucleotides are TGTGCCAGCAGTCCACCGGGCAATAATGAAAAACTGTTTTTT. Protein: CASSPPGNNEKLFF.

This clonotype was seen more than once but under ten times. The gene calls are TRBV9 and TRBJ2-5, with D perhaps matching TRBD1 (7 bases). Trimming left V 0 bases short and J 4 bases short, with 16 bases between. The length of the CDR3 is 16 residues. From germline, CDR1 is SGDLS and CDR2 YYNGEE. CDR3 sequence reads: CASSVEDGRGVETQYF. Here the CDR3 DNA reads TGTGCCAGCAGCGTAGAAGATGGCAGGGGGGTAGAGACCCAGTACTTC.

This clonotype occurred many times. In DNA, the CDR3 is TGTGCCAGCAGCCTCTACTCAGATACGCAGTATTTT. This encodes CASSLYSDTQYF. The chain employs TRBV7-8 and TRBJ2-3, with unresolved D. Germline V CDR1 and CDR2: SGHVS, FQNEAQ. The CDR3 has 12 residues. Trimming pared 5 bases from V and 4 bases from J, leaving 7 bases between.

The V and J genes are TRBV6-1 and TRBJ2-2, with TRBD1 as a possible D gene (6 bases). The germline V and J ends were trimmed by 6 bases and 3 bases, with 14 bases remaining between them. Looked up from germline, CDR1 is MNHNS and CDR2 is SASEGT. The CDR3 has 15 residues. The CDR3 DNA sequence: TGTGCCAGCAGCACCGGGACATCGCACACCGGGGAGCTGTTTTTT. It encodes CASSTGTSHTGELFF.

The CDR3 spells CASTGSSGGPYEQYF. CDR3 coding DNA: TGTGCCAGCACCGGGAGTTCAGGGGGGCCCTACGAGCAGTACTTC. The genes are TRBV2 and TRBJ2-7, with D possibly being TRBD1 (7 bases). There are 15 residues in the CDR3. Trimming took 7 bases from V and 2 from J, leaving 18 bases between them. CDR1 is SNHLY, CDR2 FYNNEI, per germline.

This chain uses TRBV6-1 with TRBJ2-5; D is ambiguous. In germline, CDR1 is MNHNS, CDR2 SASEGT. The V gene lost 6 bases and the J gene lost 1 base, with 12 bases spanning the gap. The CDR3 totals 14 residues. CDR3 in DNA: TGTGCCAGCAGCCCTTCTGGGCCCCAAGAGACCCAGTACTTC. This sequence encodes CASSPSGPQETQYF.

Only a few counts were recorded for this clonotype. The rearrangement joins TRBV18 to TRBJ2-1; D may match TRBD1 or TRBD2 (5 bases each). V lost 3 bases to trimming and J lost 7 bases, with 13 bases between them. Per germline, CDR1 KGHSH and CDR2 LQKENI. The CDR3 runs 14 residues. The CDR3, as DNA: TGTGCCAGCTCACCTCAGGGACCGCAGAATGAGCAGTTCTTC. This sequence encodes CASSPQGPQNEQFF.

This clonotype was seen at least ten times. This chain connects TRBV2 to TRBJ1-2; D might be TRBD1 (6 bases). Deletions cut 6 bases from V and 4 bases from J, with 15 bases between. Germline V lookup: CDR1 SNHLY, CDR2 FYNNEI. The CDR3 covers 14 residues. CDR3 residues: CASRLSEGGYGYTF. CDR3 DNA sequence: TGTGCCAGCAGATTATCAGAAGGGGGCTATGGCTACACCTTC.

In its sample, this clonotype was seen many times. DNA of the CDR3: TGTGCCAGCAAGCAAAGGGGTACGCAGTATTTT. Its translation is CASKQRGTQYF. The chain uses TRBV28 and TRBJ2-3; D possibly corresponds to TRBD1 (5 bases). Trimming pared 7 bases from V and 8 bases from J, leaving 10 bases between. From germline, CDR1 is MDHEN and CDR2 SYDVKM. This CDR3 has 11 residues.

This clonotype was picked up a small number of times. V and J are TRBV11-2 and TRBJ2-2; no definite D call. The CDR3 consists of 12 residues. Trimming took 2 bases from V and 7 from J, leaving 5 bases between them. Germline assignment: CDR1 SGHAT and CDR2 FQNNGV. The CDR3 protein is CASSLTGGELFF. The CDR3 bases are TGTGCCAGCAGCTTAACTGGCGGGGAGCTGTTTTTT.

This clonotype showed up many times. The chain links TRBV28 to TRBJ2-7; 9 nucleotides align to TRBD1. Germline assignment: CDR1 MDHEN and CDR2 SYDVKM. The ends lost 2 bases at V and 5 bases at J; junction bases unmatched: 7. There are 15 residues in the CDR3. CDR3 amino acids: CASSLHVQGADEQYF. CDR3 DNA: TGTGCCAGCAGTTTACATGTACAGGGGGCTGACGAGCAGTACTTC.

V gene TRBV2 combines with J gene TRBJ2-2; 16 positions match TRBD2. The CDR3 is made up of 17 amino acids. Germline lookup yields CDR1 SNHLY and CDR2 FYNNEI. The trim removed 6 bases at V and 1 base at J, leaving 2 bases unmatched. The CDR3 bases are TGTGCCAGCAGCGGGACTAGCGGGAGGGGGAACACCGGGGAGCTGTTTTTT. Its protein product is CASSGTSGRGNTGELFF.

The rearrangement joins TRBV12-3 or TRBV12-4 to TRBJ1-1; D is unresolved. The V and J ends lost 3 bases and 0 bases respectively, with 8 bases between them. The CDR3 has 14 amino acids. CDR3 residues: CASSLLGMNTEAFF. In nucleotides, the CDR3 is TGTGCCAGCAGTTTGTTGGGTATGAACACTGAAGCTTTCTTT.

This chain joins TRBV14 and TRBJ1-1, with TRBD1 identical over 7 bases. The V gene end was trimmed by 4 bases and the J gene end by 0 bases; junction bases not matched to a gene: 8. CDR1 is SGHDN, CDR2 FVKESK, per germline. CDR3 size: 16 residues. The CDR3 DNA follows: TGTGCCAGCAGCCTCTATTTGGGACAGATGAACACTGAAGCTTTCTTT. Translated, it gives CASSLYLGQMNTEAFF.

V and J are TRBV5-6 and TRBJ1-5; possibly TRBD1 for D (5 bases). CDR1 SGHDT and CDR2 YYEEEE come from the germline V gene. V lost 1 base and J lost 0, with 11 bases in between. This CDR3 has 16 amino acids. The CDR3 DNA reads TGTGCCAGCAGCTTGACGACAGATTATAGCAATCAGCCCCAGCATTTT. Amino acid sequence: CASSLTTDYSNQPQHF. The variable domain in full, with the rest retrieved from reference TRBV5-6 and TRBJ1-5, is DAGVTQSPTHLIKTRGQQVTLRCSPKSGHDTVSWYQQALGQGPQFIFQYYEEEERQRGNFPDRFSGHQFPNYSSELNVNALLLGDSALYLCASSLTTDYSNQPQHFGDGTRLSIL.